This T cell receptor beta chain originates from a study of shared clonotypes between healthy human individuals. Libraries were prepared by immunoSEQ multiplex PCR; TCRdb keeps only in-frame clonotypes and omits some of them. The sample carries about 2.4 million clones, 80% to 95% recorded once. This sequence originates from a man younger than 30 in good health. Some clones in this sample may be carry-over from other donors' samples. Specimen: naive CD4+ T cells from PBMCs. Subset indicated: CD45RA+ positively selected.

The chain's CDR3 is CASRLRAGFSYEQYF. Here the CDR3 DNA reads TGTGCCAGCAGGCTTAGAGCAGGGTTCTCCTACGAGCAGTACTTC. V gene TRBV6-1 combines with J gene TRBJ2-7; a weak D match, TRBD1 (5 bases). The CDR3 is 15 amino acids. Looked up from germline, CDR1 is MNHNS and CDR2 is SASEGT. V lost 6 bases and J lost 0, with 15 bases in between.